This T cell receptor beta chain was identified during a study of T cell repertoires in ileal Crohn's disease (dated by TCRdb to about 2019). General notes on the study: The median duration of disease was approximately 8.3 years, and at the time of surgery 35% of patients were active smokers. A total of some 150 mucosal samples from roughly 60 patients were sequenced, collected from several sites on the surgical specimen and at postoperative endoscopy. The TCR repertoire was analysed in over 50 patients with Crohn's disease drawn from a prospective multicentre cohort. Endoscopic postoperative recurrence was defined as a Rutgeerts score above i0. Roughly half of the patients were given postoperative therapy, with fewer than 12 receiving thiopurines and about 19 receiving anti-TNF agents. The study was conducted in parallel with a multicentre cohort that was designed to identify predictors of early endoscopic recurrence following ileocolonic resection. Surgery was performed for a complication in all patients, with stricturing disease in roughly 61% and penetrating disease in roughly 39%. The study at large found these results: A significantly higher proportion of clonal expansions was observed in active smokers at surgery than in non-smokers (25.9% vs 17.9%, p=0.02). More high-frequency clones were carried by sorted CD8 T cells than by CD4 T cells, suggesting that mucosal expansions were mainly CD8. Only a subgroup of patients, of unstated size, had mucosal CD4 and CD8 T cells sorted and sequenced. Endoscopic recurrence was found to be associated with higher high-frequency clone percentages at surgery, and recurrence was observed in all patients with clonality above 26.8% (18/57).

This clone was detected only a few times. Its antigen remains unidentified. Base-call qualities are not available, and no considerably larger clone is one nucleotide away. Adults with ileal or ileocolonic Crohn's disease and an indication for ileocolonic resection were eligible for inclusion. Whole ileal mucosal biopsies were stored frozen at -80°C before DNA extraction. Genomic DNA was isolated from frozen whole biopsies using a TRizol-based method, and the DNA was quantified with a NanoDrop 2000 spectrophotometer. For commercial TCRB immunosequencing, roughly 0.5 micrograms of biopsy DNA were submitted for each sample. Adaptive Biotechnology amplified CDR3 regions from genomic DNA with a two-step multiplex PCR that controlled for amplification bias. Primers for every V and J gene segment were used in the first PCR, and barcodes and Illumina adapters were added in the second PCR. CDR3 libraries were sequenced using an Illumina instrument. The authors' analysis ran thus. Vendor-provided pipelines were combined with custom analysis of raw data in R/Bioconductor under R version 3.3.0. Clonality, ranging from 0 to 1, was calculated as the inverse of the normalised Shannon entropy of all productive clones. High-frequency clones were defined as the share of the repertoire occupied by the top 100 clones, with only clones passing a 95% confidence test being retained. Repertoire diversity was measured with the Simpson index, and overlap between samples was measured with the Morisita-Horn index. Here the immuneACCESS table is served through TCRdb, limited to in-frame sequences with V and J called. Missing clones are a known gap in these copies; in checked studies unresolved V genes cover under half, and the rest lacks a known reason. V and J calls and clone size are copied from that table; D and trimming were computed from the DNA. The sample table records about 15,000 clones; about 80% of these occur just once. The ten largest account for 4.2% of the sample.

Sequencing was performed on ileal tissue. The TCR sequence derives from an adult with Crohn's disease.

The CDR3 protein: CASSPSIQETQYF. The DNA is TGTGCCAGCAGCCCATCAATCCAAGAGACCCAGTACTTC. This sequence uses TRBV7-2 and TRBJ2-5; the D gene cannot be resolved reliably. From cysteine to phenylalanine, the CDR3 is 13 amino acids long. The retained sequence is limited to the CDR3, 39 bases, with the frame set at the first base. CDR1 SGHTA and CDR2 FQGNSA were looked up in the germline V gene. At the junction V is shortened by 5 bases and J by 1 base, with 8 bases in between.